These 18 T cell receptor beta chains came from one sample sequenced in a study of early T cells in non-severe SARS-CoV-2 infection. Each CDR3 protein gets one entry after TCRdb re-called the 5' RACE reads with MiXCR. The table shows some 45,000 distinct CDR3 sequences, with 7% to 8% occurring only once. The sequencing input was whole blood. These receptors all stem from an adult who was a healthcare worker with PCR-confirmed SARS-CoV-2 infection or an uninfected control (not recorded which).

This rearrangement joins TRBV5-4 to TRBJ2-3; D is tentatively TRBD1 or TRBD2 (6 bases each). This CDR3 has 15 amino acids. Germline V gene lookup returns CDR1 SGHNT and CDR2 YYREEE (reference sequence). The ends were cut back, 7 bases at V and 4 bases at J, with 19 bases in the middle. CDR3: CASRAGVEGADTQYF. The CDR3 DNA follows: TGTGCCAGCCGGGCCGGGGTGGAGGGGGCAGATACGCAGTATTTT.

The V gene is TRBV6-2 or TRBV6-3, the J gene TRBJ1-2; no reliable D call. Germline CDR1 reads MNHEY; CDR2 reads SVGEGT. The CDR3 has 16 residues. V lost 2 bases to trimming and J lost 3 bases, with 16 bases between them. CDR3 coding DNA: TGTGCCAGCAGTTACCAATACTCGGACGGCCACTATGGCTACACCTTC. Translated: CASSYQYSDGHYGYTF.

This clonotype was detected only a few times. The rearrangement joins TRBV29-1 to TRBJ2-6; 7 bases line up with TRBD1. The germline CDR1 and CDR2 sequences are SQVTM and ANQGSEA. V was clipped by 5 bases and J by 6 bases; unmatched bases: 4. This CDR3 is 13 amino acids long. Here the CDR3 DNA reads TGCAGCGTTCCCCAGGGGGAGGCCAACGTCCTGACTTTC. This sequence encodes CSVPQGEANVLTF.

Many counts were recorded for this clonotype. The CDR3 ends on some other residue instead of the conserved phenylalanine or tryptophan, so this is likely a read error. This chain joins TRBV18 and TRBJ1-2; D is uncertain. CDR1 is KGHSH, CDR2 LQKENI, per germline. CDR3 length: 12 residues. The V end lost 0 bases, the J end lost 8 bases, and 7 bases lay between the germline ends. The CDR3 reads CASSPPMGGYTL. The CDR3 DNA reads TGTGCCAGCTCACCACCGATGGGGGGCTACACCCTC.

The rearrangement joins TRBV6-2 or TRBV6-3 to TRBJ2-1; D may be TRBD2 (6 bases). Germline V gene data show CDR1 as MNHEY and CDR2 as SVGEGT. Trimming took 6 bases from V and 14 from J, leaving 17 bases between them. The CDR3 spans 12 residues. The CDR3 region is CASSSRLEREFF. The CDR3 DNA is TGTGCCAGCAGCTCCCGCTTGGAGCGGGAGTTCTTC.

The genes are TRBV29-1 and TRBJ2-5; TRBD1 aligns across 8 bases. V shed 4 bases and J 2 bases; nucleotides not matched to a gene: 3. This CDR3 has 13 residues. Per germline, CDR1 SQVTM and CDR2 ANQGSEA. The chain's CDR3 is CSVVGTGQETQYF. DNA for the CDR3: TGCAGCGTTGTCGGGACAGGTCAAGAGACCCAGTACTTC.

This clonotype was seen repeatedly, ten times or more. The chain carries TRBV20-1 and TRBJ2-3, with TRBD1 matching over 9 bases. CDR1 DFQATT and CDR2 SNEGSKA come from the germline V gene (reference sequence). Trimming took 6 bases from V and 3 from J; bases not matched to a gene: 10. There are 15 residues in the CDR3. Here the CDR3 reads CSAIHSGQGTDTQYF. The CDR3 coding sequence is TGCAGTGCCATACATTCGGGACAGGGAACAGATACGCAGTATTTT.

At least ten counts were recorded for this clonotype. DNA for the CDR3: TGTGCCAGCCAAAACAGGACCCGCTCCTACAATGAGCAGTTCTTC. Encoded protein: CASQNRTRSYNEQFF. V is TRBV18 and J is TRBJ2-1, with TRBD1 as a possible D gene (5 bases). Germline loops: CDR1 KGHSH, CDR2 LQKENI. V shed 8 bases and J shed 0 bases, with 14 bases lying between them. The CDR3 spans 15 residues.

The gene calls are TRBV6-5 and TRBJ1-2; D is unclear. The CDR3 runs 13 residues. Trimming took off 0 bases at V and 5 bases at J, with 7 bases between the two ends. CDR1 MNHEY and CDR2 SVGAGI come from the germline V gene. CDR3: CASSYSALYGYTF. The CDR3, as DNA: TGTGCCAGCAGTTACTCGGCGTTATATGGCTACACCTTC.

The chain carries TRBV5-1 and TRBJ1-1, with D tentatively TRBD1 (5 bases). CDR3 length equals 12 residues. Germline assignment: CDR1 SGHRS and CDR2 YFSETQ. V lost 1 base and J lost 10, with 11 bases in between. CDR3 in DNA: TGCGCCAGCAGCTTGTTGGGGACCACAGCTTTCTTT. Translation: CASSLLGTTAFF.

This clonotype was recorded at least ten times. The DNA for the CDR3 is TGTGCCAGCACCCTTGGGGAACTTTCCTACGAGCAGTACTTC. The encoded protein is CASTLGELSYEQYF. This rearrangement joins TRBV11-1 to TRBJ2-7; D is unclear. The CDR3 consists of 14 residues. Per germline, CDR1 SGHAT and CDR2 FQDESV (reference sequence). The V gene lost 7 bases and the J gene lost 1 base, with 14 bases spanning the gap.

This clonotype has a count of ten or more. This chain links TRBV7-2 with TRBJ1-5, with D uncertain. Trimming cost V 3 bases and J 4 bases, with 7 bases left between them. CDR3 length equals 13 residues. Germline CDR1 is SGHTA and CDR2 is FQGNSA. Written as DNA, the CDR3 is TGTGCCAGCAGCTTCCTACTTAATCAGCCCCAGCATTTT. Translation gives CASSFLLNQPQHF.

V usage is TRBV7-2 and J usage is TRBJ2-5; no firm D call. Trimming left V 0 bases short and J 4 bases short, with 9 bases between. Germline V gives CDR1 SGHTA, CDR2 FQGNSA. The CDR3 extends over 14 amino acids. The CDR3 bases are TGTGCCAGCAGCTTAGCGGAACCCCCAGAGACCCAGTACTTC. Encoded protein: CASSLAEPPETQYF.

The table lists this clonotype with many counts. The chain joins TRBV28 to TRBJ1-5; D unclear. The CDR3 runs 13 residues. Germline CDR1 and CDR2: MDHEN and SYDVKM. The V end lost 6 bases, the J end lost 3 bases, and 9 bases lay between the germline ends. The CDR3 DNA follows: TGTGCCAGCAGACCCTTCACCAATCAGCCCCAGCATTTT. It is translated as CASRPFTNQPQHF.

This clonotype has at least ten counts. J is TRBJ2-2 and V is TRBV20-1; 7 bases agree with TRBD1. The CDR3 consists of 15 residues. J lost 1 base, V lost 6 bases, and 8 bases had no gene match. The germline V gene has CDR1 DFQATT and CDR2 SNEGSKA (reference sequence). The chain's CDR3 is CSAEAGGKNTGELFF. CDR3 in DNA: TGCAGTGCGGAAGCAGGGGGAAAGAACACCGGGGAGCTGTTTTTT.

This clonotype was picked up a small number of times. This chain joins TRBV19 and TRBJ1-2, with a weak D call TRBD1 (5 bases). Deletions cut 7 bases from V and 8 bases from J, with 17 bases between. This CDR3 comprises 13 residues. CDR1 LNHDA and CDR2 SQIVND come from the germline V gene (reference sequence). CDR3 residues: CASIKEGPGGYTF. DNA for the CDR3: TGTGCCAGTATTAAGGAGGGGCCTGGCGGCTACACCTTC. The variable domain in full, with the rest retrieved from reference TRBV19 and TRBJ1-2, is DGGITQSPKYLFRKEGQNVTLSCEQNLNHDAMYWYRQDPGQGLRLIYYSQIVNDFQKGDIAEGYSVSREKKESFPLTVTSAQKNPTAFYLCASIKEGPGGYTFGSGTRLTVV.

This clonotype was seen ten or more times. The chain joins TRBV29-1 to TRBJ2-7, with no clear D. This CDR3 region has 11 residues. Germline V lookup: CDR1 SQVTM, CDR2 ANQGSEA. V lost 4 bases to trimming and J lost 0 bases, with 4 bases between them. The chain's CDR3 is CSVASSYEQYF. The CDR3 region has the DNA TGCAGCGTTGCCAGCTCCTACGAGCAGTACTTC.

This clonotype was detected many times. The chain employs TRBV7-9 and TRBJ1-4, with a possible D match to TRBD1 (6 bases). The CDR3 runs to 15 residues. The V gene's germline CDR1 is SEHNR and CDR2 FQNEAQ (reference sequence). Trimming took off 6 bases at V and 4 bases at J, with 15 bases between the two ends. CDR3 sequence: CASSSAGTFNEKLFF. Written as DNA, the CDR3 is TGTGCCAGCAGTTCAGCCGGGACATTTAATGAAAAACTGTTTTTT.